This T cell receptor beta chain was sequenced for a study of T cell responses to AZD1222 COVID-19 vaccine. Study-level points and caveats: Clonal diversity was possibly underestimated, and the donors were mostly white British, with more females.

Trimming left V 3 bases short and J 1 base short, with 21 bases between. In germline, CDR1 is SQVTM, CDR2 ANQGSEA. The CDR3 extends over 17 amino acids. The repertoire was sequenced with immunoSEQ multiplex PCR; TCRdb's copy has only in-frame clones and lacks some. Of about 160,000 clones in the sample, around nine tenths were seen once. On this clone itself: Antigen unknown.

The sequence came from an adult in good health. The chain recombines TRBV29-1 with TRBJ1-1; D is uncertain. The sequenced sample was peripheral blood, obtained on day 0 of AZD1222 vaccination. CDR3 nucleotide sequence: TGCAGCGTTGACCCCGTAGGCCCGCGTGGTTCGAACACTGAAGCTTTCTTT. Its translation: CSVDPVGPRGSNTEAFF.